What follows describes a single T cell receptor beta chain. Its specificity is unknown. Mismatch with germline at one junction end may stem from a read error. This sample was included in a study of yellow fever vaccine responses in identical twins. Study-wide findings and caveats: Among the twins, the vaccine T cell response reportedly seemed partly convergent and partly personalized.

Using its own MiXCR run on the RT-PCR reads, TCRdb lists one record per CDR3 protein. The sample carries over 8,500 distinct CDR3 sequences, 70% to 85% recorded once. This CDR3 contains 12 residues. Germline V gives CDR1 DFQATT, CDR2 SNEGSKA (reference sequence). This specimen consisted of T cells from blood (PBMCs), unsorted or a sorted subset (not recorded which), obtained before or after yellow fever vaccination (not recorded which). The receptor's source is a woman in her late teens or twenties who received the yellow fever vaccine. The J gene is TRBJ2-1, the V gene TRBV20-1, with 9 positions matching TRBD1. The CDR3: CSARTHRDRDLF. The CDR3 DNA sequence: TGCAGTGCTAGAACACACCGGGACAGGGACCTCTTC.